The rows below give T cell receptor beta chains drawn from one sample of a study of blood T cell repertoires in COVID-19. Produced via immunoSEQ multiplex PCR; TCRdb's table is partial and in-frame only. The table has 300,000 to 450,000 clones, about 87% seen once. Sequenced input: PBMCs or T cells enriched from blood (not recorded which). These receptors came from a man aged 25-40 years who had recovered from COVID-19. Both conserved end residues are part of each CDR3. The D gene is left open where the match is weak. Part of the rows lack a size; the others show once, few, many or a class for expanded clones.

D	J	V	size	DNA	CDR3
.	TRBJ1-2	TRBV6-5	.	TGTGCCAGCAGGGCCATCGAGGCCACTAACTATGGCTACACCTTC	CASRAIEATNYGYTF
TRBD2	TRBJ2-5	TRBV3-1/TRBV3-2	.	TGTGCCAGCAGCCAAGGTAGCGGGGATGAGACCCAGTACTTC	CASSQGSGDETQYF
.	TRBJ1-1	TRBV6-5	.	TGTGCCAGCTACAACAGGAAGTACACTGAAGCTTTCTTT	CASYNRKYTEAFF
.	TRBJ1-1	TRBV4-2	once	TGTGCCAGCAGCCAAGATCAGTCTCAGGGGAACACTGAAGCTTTCTTT	CASSQDQSQGNTEAFF
.	TRBJ1-1	TRBV25-1	.	TGTGCTCCGGGAATCCGGAACACTGAAGCTTTCTTT	CAPGIRNTEAFF
TRBD1	TRBJ2-2	TRBV10-1	.	TGCGCCAGCGGTGCCGGGACAGGGAACACCGGGGAGCTGTTTTTT	CASGAGTGNTGELFF
.	TRBJ1-2	TRBV19	.	TGTGCCAGTACGTCACAGGGACGCTATGGCTACACCTTC	CASTSQGRYGYTF
.	TRBJ1-1	TRBV29-1	once	TGCAGCGCCGAGGGGGATCTGGGCACTGAAGCTTTCTTT	CSAEGDLGTEAFF
.	TRBJ2-2	TRBV19	.	TGTGCCAGTAGTTGGGGGCCCAACACCGGGGAGCTGTTTTTT	CASSWGPNTGELFF
.	TRBJ1-6	TRBV9	.	TGTGCCAGCACCCAGGGGAATTCTGGTTCACCCCTCCACTTT	CASTQGNSGSPLHF
TRBD1	TRBJ1-2	TRBV7-9	.	TGTGCCAGCAGCTTAAGAGACAGGGAGAGGCCTTATGGCTACACCTTC	CASSLRDRERPYGYTF
.	TRBJ1-2	TRBV19	.	TGTGCCAGTAGTTCAGGACAGTACAGCTATGGCTACACCTTC	CASSSGQYSYGYTF
.	TRBJ2-7	TRBV3-1/TRBV3-2	.	TGTGCCAGCAGCTTCACCTACGAGCAGTACTTC	CASSFTYEQYF
.	TRBJ1-1	TRBV30	.	TGTGCCTGGAGTATGTCGGGGGGCACTGAAGCTTTCTTT	CAWSMSGGTEAFF
.	TRBJ1-2	TRBV6-5	once	TGTGCCAGCAGGGAGTCAGTCCGCTTGGGCTACACCTTC	CASRESVRLGYTF
TRBD1	TRBJ2-5	TRBV15	.	TGTGCCACCAGCCCGGGGGACAGGGCGGAGACCCAGTACTTC	CATSPGDRAETQYF
TRBD1	TRBJ1-4	TRBV6-5	few	TGTGCCAGCAGGACAGGGGGCGATGAAAAACTGTTTTTT	CASRTGGDEKLFF
TRBD1	TRBJ1-2	TRBV3-1/TRBV3-2	.	TGTGCCAGCAGCACCGGGACAGGGGTTCACTATGGCTACACCTTC	CASSTGTGVHYGYTF